Listed below are T cell receptor beta chains from one sample, sequenced in a study of Ad26.COV2.S vaccination and SARS-CoV-2 variants. Using immunoSEQ multiplex PCR, the repertoire was profiled, and TCRdb retains in-frame clones only, with some absent. The data show roughly 380,000 clones, about 90% seen once. This sample comprised peripheral blood, obtained after recovery from COVID-19. The receptors derive from a human donor who had recovered from COVID-19. The CDR3 runs from the conserved cysteine through the conserved F or W. Fields, in order: clone size, V gene, J gene, D gene, CDR3 protein, CDR3 DNA. D genes are given only for firm matches. Size is omitted from some rows. Given values are once, few, many or a class for expanded clones.

.	TRBV6-5	TRBJ1-5	.	CASRSTGPHQPQHF	TGTGCCAGCAGGTCAACCGGGCCGCATCAGCCCCAGCATTTT
.	TRBV29-1	TRBJ1-1	.	CSVPDSLNTEAFF	TGCAGCGTACCGGACAGCCTCAACACTGAAGCTTTCTTT
.	TRBV6-4	TRBJ2-1	TRBD2	CASSDGTSLNEQFF	TGTGCCAGCAGTGACGGGACTAGCCTAAATGAGCAGTTCTTC
.	TRBV7-9	TRBJ1-4	.	CASSLASGQKLFF	TGTGCCAGCAGCTTGGCGTCCGGTCAAAAACTGTTTTTT
.	TRBV4-1	TRBJ1-1	TRBD1	CASSPRQGTEAFF	TGCGCCAGCAGCCCCCGACAGGGCACTGAAGCTTTCTTT
.	TRBV14	TRBJ1-1	TRBD1	CASSPRGQRNTEAFF	TGTGCCAGCAGCCCCAGGGGGCAGCGGAACACTGAAGCTTTCTTT
.	TRBV12-5	TRBJ2-2	.	CASGFPTGELFF	TGTGCTAGTGGTTTCCCCACCGGGGAGCTGTTTTTT
.	TRBV11-3	TRBJ2-2	.	CASSLGYTGELFF	TGTGCCAGCAGCTTAGGCTACACCGGGGAGCTGTTTTTT
.	TRBV6-5	TRBJ2-7	TRBD1	CASISNRGQYEQYF	TGTGCCAGCATATCGAACAGGGGGCAGTACGAGCAGTACTTC
.	TRBV7-3	TRBJ1-1	TRBD1	CASSRQGTGKALNTEAFF	TGTGCCAGCAGCCGCCAAGGGACAGGCAAAGCGTTGAACACTGAAGCTTTCTTT
.	TRBV6-6	TRBJ1-6	.	CASSYGWPPNSPLHF	TGTGCCAGCAGTTACGGGTGGCCGCCGAATTCACCCCTCCACTTT
.	TRBV7-2	TRBJ1-4	TRBD1	CASSLRTGSNEKLFF	TGTGCCAGCAGCTTAAGGACAGGGTCTAATGAAAAACTGTTTTTT
.	TRBV29-1	TRBJ1-1	TRBD1	CSVPQGLTEAFF	TGCAGCGTGCCACAGGGGTTGACTGAAGCTTTCTTT
once	TRBV7-8	TRBJ2-1	TRBD2	CASSSGLAGGLGRLNEQFF	TGTGCCAGCAGCTCAGGACTAGCGGGGGGGCTGGGCCGTCTCAATGAGCAGTTCTTC
.	TRBV21-1	TRBJ1-1	.	CASSKAPGGTEAFF	TGTGCCAGCAGCAAAGCGCCAGGTGGCACTGAAGCTTTCTTT
.	TRBV7-2	TRBJ2-3	TRBD2	CASSLSSGGVSADTQYF	TGTGCCAGCAGCTTAAGCAGCGGGGGCGTTTCCGCAGATACGCAGTATTTT
.	TRBV25-1	TRBJ1-1	.	CASSEVTGREAFF	TGTGCCAGCAGTGAGGTCACGGGACGGGAAGCTTTCTTT
.	TRBV20-1	TRBJ1-1	.	CSASLGQLAFF	TGCAGTGCTAGCCTGGGGCAGCTAGCTTTCTTT
once	TRBV5-3	TRBJ2-4	TRBD1	CARSFIPGQGIAKNIQYF	TGTGCCAGAAGCTTTATTCCGGGACAGGGTATTGCCAAAAACATTCAGTACTTC
.	TRBV3-1/TRBV3-2	TRBJ1-6	.	CASNFGTLNSPLHF	TGTGCCAGCAACTTCGGGACGCTCAATTCACCCCTCCACTTT
.	TRBV5-4	TRBJ1-2	.	CASSNRTGYTF	TGTGCCAGCAGCAACCGGACTGGCTACACCTTC
.	TRBV2	TRBJ1-1	TRBD1	CASRLPGQTNTEAFF	TGTGCCAGCAGGTTACCGGGACAGACGAACACTGAAGCTTTCTTT
.	TRBV27	TRBJ1-1	.	CASRKNRGVGSAFF	TGTGCCAGCAGAAAGAACCGAGGGGTCGGGAGCGCTTTCTTT
.	TRBV27	TRBJ2-7	TRBD2	CASSSASGLAFYEQYF	TGTGCCAGCAGTTCCGCCTCGGGACTAGCGTTCTACGAGCAGTACTTC
.	TRBV10-2	TRBJ2-3	.	CASSEPLRLKSTDTQYF	TGCGCCAGCAGTGAGCCTCTAAGGCTAAAAAGCACAGATACGCAGTATTTT
.	TRBV19	TRBJ1-1	.	CASSKGSGGGTEAFF	TGTGCCAGTAGTAAGGGGTCCGGGGGCGGCACTGAAGCTTTCTTT
.	TRBV29-1	TRBJ1-6	.	CSVQGVDSPLHF	TGCAGCGTTCAAGGGGTAGATTCACCCCTCCACTTT
.	TRBV19	TRBJ1-3	.	CASSPGNTIYF	TGTGCCAGTAGCCCCGGAAACACCATATATTTT
.	TRBV5-1	TRBJ2-3	TRBD2	CASGTSGGTSTDTQYF	TGCGCCAGCGGGACTAGCGGGGGGACTAGCACAGATACGCAGTATTTT
.	TRBV14	TRBJ1-2	.	CASSTRTGTYGYTF	TGTGCCAGCAGCACCCGAACAGGGACCTATGGCTACACCTTC
.	TRBV5-1	TRBJ1-1	.	CASSLETSNTEAFF	TGCGCCAGCAGCTTGGAGACCAGCAACACTGAAGCTTTCTTT
.	TRBV18	TRBJ1-1	TRBD1	CASAGQGNTEAFF	TGTGCCAGCGCAGGACAGGGAAACACTGAAGCTTTCTTT
.	TRBV9	TRBJ2-3	.	CASSASPADRTDTQYF	TGTGCCAGCAGCGCGTCACCGGCCGATCGCACAGATACGCAGTATTTT
.	TRBV5-4	TRBJ2-3	TRBD2	CASSPGLNTDTQYF	TGTGCCAGCAGCCCGGGACTAAACACAGATACGCAGTATTTT
.	TRBV6-5	TRBJ2-2	.	CASSMVGELFF	TGTGCCAGCAGTATGGTAGGGGAGCTGTTTTTT
once	TRBV5-1	TRBJ2-3	.	CASSLGDFTDTQYF	TGCGCCAGCAGCTTGGGGGACTTCACAGATACGCAGTATTTT
.	TRBV7-2	TRBJ2-6	TRBD1	CATPSRDRAGANVLTF	TGTGCCACCCCGTCCCGGGACAGGGCTGGGGCCAACGTCCTGACTTTC
.	TRBV3-1/TRBV3-2	TRBJ1-1	TRBD1	CASSPVDRGRIGPPTLKGAFF	TGTGCCAGCAGCCCTGTAGACAGGGGGCGGATCGGACCCCCAACACTGAAAGGAGCTTTCTTT
.	TRBV7-9	TRBJ2-1	.	CASRSWGDSMDEQFF	TGTGCCAGCAGGTCCTGGGGGGACAGTATGGATGAGCAGTTCTTC
.	TRBV9	TRBJ1-1	.	CASSVGGSVAEAFF	TGTGCCAGCAGCGTAGGGGGGTCTGTGGCTGAAGCTTTCTTT
.	TRBV5-4	TRBJ2-5	TRBD1	CASSMGDRGWETQYF	TGTGCCAGCAGCATGGGGGACAGGGGGTGGGAGACCCAGTACTTC
.	TRBV4-1	TRBJ1-5	.	CASSQGGYSNQPQHF	TGCGCCAGCAGCCAAGGGGGGTATAGCAATCAGCCCCAGCATTTT
.	TRBV18	TRBJ2-1	.	CASSPLDSSYNEQFF	TGTGCCAGCTCACCACTGGACAGCTCCTACAATGAGCAGTTCTTC
.	TRBV10-3	TRBJ1-2	TRBD1	CAITGTGAPNYGYTF	TGTGCCATCACCGGGACAGGTGCACCTAACTATGGCTACACCTTC
.	TRBV10-2	TRBJ1-1	.	CASRALTVNTEAFF	TGCGCCAGCAGAGCCTTGACAGTAAACACTGAAGCTTTCTTT
once	TRBV6-2/TRBV6-3	TRBJ1-5	.	CASSYLGQTLQPQHF	TGTGCCAGCAGTTACTTAGGACAGACGCTCCAGCCCCAGCATTTT
many	TRBV7-9	TRBJ1-1	.	CASSLQTGLGTEAFF	TGTGCCAGCAGCCTACAGACAGGTCTGGGCACTGAAGCTTTCTTT
.	TRBV27	TRBJ2-5	.	CASSFGAAGIQETQYF	TGTGCCAGCAGTTTCGGCGCAGCCGGAATACAAGAGACCCAGTACTTC
once	TRBV3-1/TRBV3-2	TRBJ2-1	.	CASSQDLAYNEQFF	TGTGCCAGCAGCCAAGACCTAGCTTACAATGAGCAGTTCTTC
.	TRBV11-2	TRBJ1-3	.	CASSLVGSPNSGNTIYF	TGTGCCAGCAGCTTAGTCGGCTCGCCGAACTCTGGAAACACCATATATTTT
.	TRBV13	TRBJ2-7	.	CASSLGRQEKGEQYF	TGTGCCAGCAGCTTAGGGAGACAGGAAAAGGGCGAGCAGTACTTC